The 13 T cell receptor beta chains listed next were all sequenced from one sample in a study of tumor and adjacent non-tumor tissue in lung cancer. RNA was extracted from bulk tissue without any cell sorting. A modified ARM-PCR protocol with three rounds of nested PCR amplified TCRbeta. TCRdb reanalysed the multiplex PCR reads using MiXCR and keeps one entry per CDR3 protein. Of some 100,000 distinct CDR3 sequences listed, roughly 74% are singletons. The sequenced sample was lung tumor tissue. The receptor source for this set is a woman aged 55-70 years with non-small cell lung cancer.

Of note for this clonotype: Its ends do not fully match the called genes, so a read error is possible. The CDR3 here is CASSFFSYNEQFF. The DNA of the CDR3 is TGTGCCAGCAGCTTTTTCTCCTACAATGAACAGTTCTTC. The chain combines TRBV11-1 with TRBJ2-1, with D unclear. The CDR3 totals 13 residues. Per germline, CDR1 SGHAT and CDR2 FQDESV (reference sequence).

Note on this clonotype: Just one base apart from a much larger clone, this may be a read error. The chain couples TRBV6-5 to TRBJ2-5; 14 nucleotides line up with TRBD2. From germline, CDR1 is MNHEY and CDR2 SVGAGI. There are 16 residues in the CDR3. DNA of the CDR3: TGTGTCAGCAGGGGCAGCCAGACTAGCGGGAGGGCGACCCAGTACTTC. The encoded protein is CVSRGSQTSGRATQYF.

There are a few counts of this clonotype. Sequence at one end of the junction differs from germline and may be a read error. This chain links TRBV12-3 or TRBV12-4 with TRBJ2-2; TRBD2 agrees at 8 bases. The CDR3 loop spans 15 amino acids. The chain's CDR3 is CASRGGGPNTGEMLF. The CDR3 nucleotides are TGTGCCAGCAGGGGCGGGGGGCCAAACACCGGGGAGATGCTTTTT.

This chain uses TRBV11-3 with TRBJ2-7; D gene unclear. Germline-derived CDR1 and CDR2 are SGHNT and YENEEA. This CDR3 has 14 amino acids. The ends were cut back, 10 bases at V and 7 bases at J, with 23 bases in the middle. The CDR3 nucleotides are TGTGCCACCAGTTTAGACCCTTCGGGTCTGGAGCAGTACTTC. Protein sequence: CATSLDPSGLEQYF. The full variable domain, with the rest looked up from reference TRBV11-3 and TRBJ2-7, is EAGVVQSPRYKIIEKKQPVAFWCNPISGHNTLYWYLQNLGQGPELLIRYENEEAVDDSQLPKDRFSAERLKGVDSTLKIQPAELGDSAVYLCATSLDPSGLEQYFGPGTRLTVT.

The chain recombines TRBV10-3 with TRBJ1-1; unclear D gene. The CDR3 sequence is 13 residues long. The V end lost 4 bases, the J end lost 4 bases, and 10 bases lay between the germline ends. Germline CDR1 and CDR2: ENHRY and SYGVKD. CDR3 nucleotides: TGTGCCATCAGTGGAGGGCGAGGCACTGAAGCTTTCTTT. It translates to CAISGGRGTEAFF.

The chain couples TRBV29-1 to TRBJ1-1, with D possibly TRBD1 on 5 matching bases. This CDR3 comprises 14 residues. V dropped 5 bases and J dropped 7 bases, with 20 bases sitting between them. Looked up from germline, CDR1 is SQVTM and CDR2 is ANQGSEA. The CDR3 bases are TGCAGCGTTCGTCCCGATGGGTCAGGGATTGAAGCTTTCTTT. Protein product: CSVRPDGSGIEAFF. Filled out from reference TRBV29-1 and TRBJ1-1, the complete variable domain reads SAVISQKPSRDICQRGTSLTIQCQVDSQVTMMFWYRQQPGQSLTLIATANQGSEATYESGFVIDKFPISRPNLTFSTLTVSNMSPEDSSIYLCSVRPDGSGIEAFFGQGTRLTVV.

J is TRBJ1-4 and V is TRBV11-2; D unclear. This CDR3 contains 12 residues. Germline CDR1 reads SGHAT; CDR2 reads FQNNGV. CDR3: CVSEGRFEKLFF. DNA for the CDR3: TGTGTTAGCGAAGGAAGATTTGAGAAACTGTTTTTT.

On this clonotype: A read error may account for a junction end that differs from germline. The chain recombines TRBV11-2 with TRBJ2-1; tentative D call: TRBD2 (6 bases). The germline V gene encodes CDR1 SGHAT and CDR2 FQNNGV. The CDR3 spans 13 residues. In nucleotides, the CDR3 is TGTACCAGCAGCGGGCGGATTCGCAATGATCAGTTCTTC. Translated, it gives CTSSGRIRNDQFF. The full variable domain, with the rest looked up from reference TRBV11-2 and TRBJ2-1, is EAGVAQSPRYKIIEKRQSVAFWCNPISGHATLYWYQQILGQGPKLLIQFQNNGVVDDSQLPKDRFSAERLKGVDSTLKIQPAKLEDSAVYLCTSSGRIRNDQFFGPGTRLTVL.

The genes are TRBV20-1 and TRBJ2-5; D ambiguous. The length of the CDR3 is 15 residues. Germline V gene sequence: CDR1 DFQATT, CDR2 SNEGSKA (reference sequence). V gave up 3 bases and J gave up 1 base, with 15 bases separating them. CDR3 nucleotide sequence: TGCAGTGCTAGGGGGTACGGGCTGAGCCAAGAGACCCAGTACTTC. Protein: CSARGYGLSQETQYF.

On this clonotype: A much larger clonotype is one base distant, so this may be a read error. The chain employs TRBV4-1 and TRBJ1-1, with D perhaps TRBD1 (5 bases). CDR3 size: 16 residues. Germline V gene data show CDR1 as MGHRA and CDR2 as YSYEKL. Trimming took off 2 bases at V and 5 bases at J, with 18 bases between the two ends. For the CDR3, the DNA is TGCGCCAGCAGCCAATCAGTTCGCAGGGTCCGAACTGAAGCTTTCTTT. Translation gives CASSQSVRRVRTEAFF.

This chain uses TRBV6-2 or TRBV6-3 with TRBJ2-7; 8 bases align to TRBD1. Germline V gene sequence: CDR1 MNHEY, CDR2 SVGEGT. Trimming took 4 bases from V and 3 from J; bases not matched to a gene: 11. The CDR3 totals 16 residues. The CDR3: CASSCEGSRGLYEQYF. DNA of the CDR3: TGTGCCAGCAGTTGCGAGGGCTCCAGGGGGCTCTACGAGCAGTACTTC.

Comments on this clonotype: The conserved closing phenylalanine or tryptophan is absent in this CDR3, likely reflecting a read error. The CDR3 DNA sequence: TGTGCCAGCAGGAGTGGGGATACGCAGTATTCT. It specifies CASRSGDTQYS. This rearrangement joins TRBV6-5 to TRBJ2-3, with no clear D. The germline gives CDR1 MNHEY, CDR2 SVGAGI. With 6 bases removed from V and 6 bases from J, the gap between germline ends came to 7 bases. CDR3 length equals 11 residues.

In the case of this clonotype: Lacking the conserved final phenylalanine or tryptophan, this CDR3 likely reflects a read error. The DNA is omitted, as the CDR3 cannot be located on it reliably, and the CDR3 follows TCRdb's listing. The chain links TRBV6-2 or TRBV6-3 to TRBJ2-1; the tabulated D call, TRBD1, remains unverified against the DNA. Germline V CDR1 and CDR2: MNHEY, SVGEGT. The CDR3 length is 16 residues, termini included. The CDR3 loop reads CASSRRQAIDYNEQLI.